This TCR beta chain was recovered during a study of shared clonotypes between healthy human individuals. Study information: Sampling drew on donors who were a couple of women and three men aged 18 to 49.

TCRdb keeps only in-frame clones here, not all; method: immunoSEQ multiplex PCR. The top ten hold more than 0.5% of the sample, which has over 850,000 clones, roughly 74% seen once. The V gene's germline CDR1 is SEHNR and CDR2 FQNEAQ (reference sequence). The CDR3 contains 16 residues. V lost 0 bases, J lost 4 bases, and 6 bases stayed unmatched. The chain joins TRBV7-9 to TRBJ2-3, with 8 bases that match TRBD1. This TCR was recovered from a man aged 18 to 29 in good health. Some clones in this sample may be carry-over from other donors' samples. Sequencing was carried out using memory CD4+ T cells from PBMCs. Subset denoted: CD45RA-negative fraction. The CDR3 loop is CASSLALGQGPDTQYF. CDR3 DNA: TGTGCCAGCAGCTTAGCTCTTGGACAGGGTCCAGATACGCAGTATTTT.